This T cell receptor beta chain was recorded in a study of blood T cell repertoires in COVID-19. Germline lookup yields CDR1 SGHNT and CDR2 YYREEE (reference sequence). The length of the CDR3 is 14 residues. V was pared by 2 bases and J by 3 bases, with 3 bases of the junction left unmatched. Assay: immunoSEQ multiplex PCR; the TCRdb copy retains only in-frame clones and omits some. The sample has some 120,000 clones, about 85% seen once. Sequences were obtained from peripheral blood. The V call is TRBV5-4, the J call TRBJ2-7, with 9 bases matching TRBD1. The sequence was obtained from a human donor in a cohort sampled during active COVID-19. CDR3 region: CASSLGQGLYEQYV. The DNA for the CDR3 is TGTGCCAGCAGCTTAGGACAGGGGCTCTACGAGCAGTACGTC.